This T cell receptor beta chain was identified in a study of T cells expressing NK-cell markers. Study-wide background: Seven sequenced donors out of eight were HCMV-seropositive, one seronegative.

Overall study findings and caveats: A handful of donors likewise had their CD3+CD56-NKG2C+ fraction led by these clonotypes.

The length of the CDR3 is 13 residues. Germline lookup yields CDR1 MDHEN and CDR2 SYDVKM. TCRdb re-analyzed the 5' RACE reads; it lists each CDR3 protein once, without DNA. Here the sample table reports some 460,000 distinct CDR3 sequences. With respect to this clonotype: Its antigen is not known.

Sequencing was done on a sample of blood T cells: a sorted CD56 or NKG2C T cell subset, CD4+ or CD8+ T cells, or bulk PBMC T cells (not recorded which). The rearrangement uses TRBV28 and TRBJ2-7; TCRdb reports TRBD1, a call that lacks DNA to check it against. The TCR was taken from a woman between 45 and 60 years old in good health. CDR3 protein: CASSAPASYEQYF.